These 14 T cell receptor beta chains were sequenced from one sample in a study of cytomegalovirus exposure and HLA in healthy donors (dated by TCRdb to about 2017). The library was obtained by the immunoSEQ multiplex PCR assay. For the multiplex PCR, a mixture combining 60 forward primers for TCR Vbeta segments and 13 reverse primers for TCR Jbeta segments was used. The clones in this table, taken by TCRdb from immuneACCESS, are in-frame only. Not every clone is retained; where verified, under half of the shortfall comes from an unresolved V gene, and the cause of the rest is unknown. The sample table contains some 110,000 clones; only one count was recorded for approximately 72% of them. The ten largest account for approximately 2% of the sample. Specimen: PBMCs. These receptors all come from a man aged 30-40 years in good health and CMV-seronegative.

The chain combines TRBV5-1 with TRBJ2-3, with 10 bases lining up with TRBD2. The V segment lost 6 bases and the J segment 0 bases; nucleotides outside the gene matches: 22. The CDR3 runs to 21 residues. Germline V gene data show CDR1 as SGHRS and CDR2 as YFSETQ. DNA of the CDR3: TGCGCCAGCACCCCATCCGCGGGGGTAGCGGGAGGATTTACTAGCACAGATACGCAGTATTTT. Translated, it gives CASTPSAGVAGGFTSTDTQYF.

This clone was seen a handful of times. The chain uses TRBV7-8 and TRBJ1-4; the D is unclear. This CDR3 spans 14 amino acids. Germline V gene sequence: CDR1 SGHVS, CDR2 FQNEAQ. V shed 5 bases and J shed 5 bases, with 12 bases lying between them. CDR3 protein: CASSPDGMNEKLFF. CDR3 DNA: TGTGCCAGCAGCCCGGACGGGATGAATGAAAAACTGTTTTTT. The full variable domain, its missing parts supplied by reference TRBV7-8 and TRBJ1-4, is GAGVSQSPRYKVAKRGQDVALRCDPISGHVSLFWYQQALGQGPEFLTYFQNEAQLDKSGLPSDRFFAERPEGSVSTLKIQRTQQEDSAVYLCASSPDGMNEKLFFGSGTQLSVL.

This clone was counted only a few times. The chain's CDR3 is CASTPRGGFYEQYF. CDR3 sequence (DNA): TGTGCCAGCACCCCCCGGGGGGGATTCTACGAGCAGTACTTC. The chain couples TRBV6-6 to TRBJ2-7, with 8 positions matching TRBD2. Germline trimming cut 7 bases from V and 3 bases from J; bases unmatched to any gene: 8. The germline V gene encodes CDR1 MNHNY and CDR2 SVGAGI (reference sequence). The CDR3 spans 14 residues.

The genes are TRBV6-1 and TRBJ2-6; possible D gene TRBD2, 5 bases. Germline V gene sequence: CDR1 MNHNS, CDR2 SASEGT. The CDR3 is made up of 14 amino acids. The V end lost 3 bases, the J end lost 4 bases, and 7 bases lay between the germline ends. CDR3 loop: CASSEGAGANVLTF. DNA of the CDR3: TGTGCCAGCAGTGAGGGAGCCGGGGCCAACGTCCTGACTTTC.

The CDR3 region has the DNA TGTGCCAGCTCACCCGGACTAGCGGGAGTTGGAACAGATACGCAGTATTTT. This codes for CASSPGLAGVGTDTQYF. The V gene is TRBV18, the J gene TRBJ2-3; 13 bases map to TRBD2. V trimming: 3 bases; J trimming: 3 bases; junction bases outside the gene matches: 6. CDR3 length: 17 residues. Germline assignment: CDR1 KGHSH and CDR2 LQKENI. Looking up the rest from reference TRBV18 and TRBJ2-3 gives the full variable domain: NAGVMQNPRHLVRRRGQEARLRCSPMKGHSHVYWYRQLPEEGLKFMVYLQKENIIDESGMPKERFSAEFPKEGPSILRIQQVVRGDSAAYFCASSPGLAGVGTDTQYFGPGTRLTVL.

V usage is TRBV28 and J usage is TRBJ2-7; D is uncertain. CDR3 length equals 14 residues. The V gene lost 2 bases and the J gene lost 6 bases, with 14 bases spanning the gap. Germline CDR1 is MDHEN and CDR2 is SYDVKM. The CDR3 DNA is TGTGCCAGCAGTTTACCCTCTCGAGGTTCCGAGCAGTACTTC. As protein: CASSLPSRGSEQYF.

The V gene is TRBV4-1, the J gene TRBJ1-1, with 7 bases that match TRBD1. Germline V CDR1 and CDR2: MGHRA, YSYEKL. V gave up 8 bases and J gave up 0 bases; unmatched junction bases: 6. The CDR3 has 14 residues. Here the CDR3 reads CASGDRAMNTEAFF. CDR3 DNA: TGCGCCAGCGGAGACAGGGCTATGAACACTGAAGCTTTCTTT.

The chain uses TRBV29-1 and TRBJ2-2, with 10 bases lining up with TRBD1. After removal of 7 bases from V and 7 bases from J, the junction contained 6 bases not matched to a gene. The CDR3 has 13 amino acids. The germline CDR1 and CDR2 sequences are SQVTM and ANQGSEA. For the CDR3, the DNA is TGCAGCGCGGACAGGGGGAAGGTCGGGGAGCTGTTTTTT. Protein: CSADRGKVGELFF.

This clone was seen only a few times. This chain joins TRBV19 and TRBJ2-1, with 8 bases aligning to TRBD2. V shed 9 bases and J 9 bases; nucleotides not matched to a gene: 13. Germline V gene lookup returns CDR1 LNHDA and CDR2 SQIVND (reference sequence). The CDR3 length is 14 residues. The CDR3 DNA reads TGTGCCAGCAAGACTAGCGCTGCTACAGGTGAGCAGTTCTTC. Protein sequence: CASKTSAATGEQFF.

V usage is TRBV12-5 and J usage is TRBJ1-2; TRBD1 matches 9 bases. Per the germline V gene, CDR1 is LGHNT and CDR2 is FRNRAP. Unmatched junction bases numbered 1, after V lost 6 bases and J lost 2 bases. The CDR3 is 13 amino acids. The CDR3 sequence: CASGDRGNYGYTF. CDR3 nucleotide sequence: TGTGCTAGTGGCGACAGGGGGAACTATGGCTACACCTTC.

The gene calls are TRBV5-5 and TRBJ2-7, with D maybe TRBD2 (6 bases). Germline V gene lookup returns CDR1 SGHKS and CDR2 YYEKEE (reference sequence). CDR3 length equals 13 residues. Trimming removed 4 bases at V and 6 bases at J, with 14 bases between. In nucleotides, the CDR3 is TGTGCCAGCAGCCCAAGGAGGGGCTCCGAGCAGTACTTC. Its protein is CASSPRRGSEQYF.

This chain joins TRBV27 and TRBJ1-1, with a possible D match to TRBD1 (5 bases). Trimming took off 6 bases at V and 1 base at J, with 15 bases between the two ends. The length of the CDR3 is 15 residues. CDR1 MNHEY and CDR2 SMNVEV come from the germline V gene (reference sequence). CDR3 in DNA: TGTGCCAGCAGACGCACGGGACTCTCGAACACTGAAGCTTTCTTT. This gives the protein CASRRTGLSNTEAFF.

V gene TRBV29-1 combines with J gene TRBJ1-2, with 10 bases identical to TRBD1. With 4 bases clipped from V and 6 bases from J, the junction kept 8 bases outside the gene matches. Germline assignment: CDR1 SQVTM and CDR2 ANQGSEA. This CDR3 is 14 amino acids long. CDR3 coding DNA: TGCAGCGTTGGACAGGGGGCGATTAAGGATGGCTACACCTTC. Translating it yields CSVGQGAIKDGYTF.

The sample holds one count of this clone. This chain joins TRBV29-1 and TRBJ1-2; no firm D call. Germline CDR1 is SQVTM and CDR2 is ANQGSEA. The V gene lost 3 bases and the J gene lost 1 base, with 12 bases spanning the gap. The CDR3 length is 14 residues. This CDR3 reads CSVDFGRDNYGYTF. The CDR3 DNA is TGCAGCGTTGACTTTGGGAGGGATAACTATGGCTACACCTTC.